These 31 T cell receptor beta chains originate from one sample sequenced in a study of technical replicates of blood from several donors. Only in-frame clones appear in the TCRdb table, and some are missing; sequencing was by immunoSEQ multiplex PCR. The sample includes about 73,000 clones, roughly 90% of them seen just once. Sequencing was done on a sample of PBMCs. The receptors were gathered from a human donor in good health. Some clones in this sample may be carry-over from other donors' samples.

The chain recombines TRBV5-8 with TRBJ2-7; 7 positions match TRBD1. V lost 4 bases to trimming and J lost 3 bases; unmatched junction nucleotides: 7. There are 14 residues in the CDR3. Germline CDR1 reads SGHTS; CDR2 reads YDEGEE. In DNA form, the CDR3 reads TGTGCCAGCAGCCGGGGACAGCCCCGCTACGAGCAGTACTTC. It yields the protein CASSRGQPRYEQYF.

The chain joins TRBV4-2 to TRBJ2-7; D may be TRBD2 (6 bases). This CDR3 comprises 17 residues. Germline CDR1 reads LGHNA; CDR2 reads YNFKEQ. The V end was cut by 1 base, the J end by 0 bases, with 16 bases between. CDR3 residues: CASSQGGVGASSYEQYF. The CDR3 DNA is TGTGCCAGCAGCCAAGGGGGGGTTGGGGCCAGCTCCTACGAGCAGTACTTC.

The chain combines TRBV7-2 with TRBJ2-7, with 9 bases aligning to TRBD1. J was trimmed by 2 bases and V by 2 bases; bases with no gene match: 4. Looked up from germline, CDR1 is SGHTA and CDR2 is FQGNSA. CDR3 length: 15 residues. The CDR3 region is CASSLMGQGTYEQYF. The CDR3 region has the DNA TGTGCCAGCAGCTTAATGGGACAGGGCACCTACGAGCAGTACTTC. The entire variable domain, with the rest obtained from reference TRBV7-2 and TRBJ2-7, is as follows: GAGVSQSPSNKVTEKGKDVELRCDPISGHTALYWYRQSLGQGLEFLIYFQGNSAPDKSGLPSDRFSAERTGGSVSTLTIQRTQQEDSAVYLCASSLMGQGTYEQYFGPGTRLTVT.

The V call is TRBV6-1, the J call TRBJ1-2; 8 positions match TRBD1. The CDR3 contains 15 residues. The germline CDR1 and CDR2 sequences are MNHNS and SASEGT. Trimming at V came to 1 base and at J to 2 bases, leaving 3 bases not matched to a gene. CDR3 sequence (DNA): TGTGCCAGCAGTGAAGGAGGGACAGGCAACTATGGCTACACCTTC. This gives the protein CASSEGGTGNYGYTF.

This clone was seen only once. This chain links TRBV7-2 with TRBJ1-2; 7 bases match TRBD1. Germline CDR1 is SGHTA and CDR2 is FQGNSA. The CDR3 contains 15 residues. V was clipped by 1 base and J by 0 bases; unmatched bases: 2. CDR3 sequence (DNA): TGTGCCAGCAGCTTAGGGGGACAGCCTAACTATGGCTACACCTTC. Encoded protein: CASSLGGQPNYGYTF.

V gene TRBV2 combines with J gene TRBJ2-1; the match to TRBD1 covers 10 bases. V shed 4 bases, J shed 7 bases, and the junction held 7 bases outside the gene matches. The CDR3 sequence is 15 residues long. The germline CDR1 and CDR2 sequences are SNHLY and FYNNEI. The CDR3 sequence is CASSGGGQGINEQFF. Here the CDR3 DNA reads TGTGCCAGCAGTGGGGGGGGACAGGGGATAAATGAGCAGTTCTTC. The full variable domain, rest sourced from reference TRBV2 and TRBJ2-1, is EPEVTQTPSHQVTQMGQEVILRCVPISNHLYFYWYRQILGQKVEFLVSFYNNEISEKSEIFDDQFSVERPDGSNFTLKIRSTKLEDSAMYFCASSGGGQGINEQFFGPGTRLTVL.

The chain employs TRBV7-3 and TRBJ2-1; D is possibly TRBD2 (5 bases). The ends were cut back, 5 bases at V and 7 bases at J, with 15 bases in the middle. Looked up from germline, CDR1 is SGHTA and CDR2 is FQGTGA. The CDR3 sequence is 14 residues long. CDR3 nucleotides: TGTGCCAGCAGCCCGTATGGAGGAGCGAATGAGCAGTTCTTC. Amino acids: CASSPYGGANEQFF. The whole variable domain, filled in from reference TRBV7-3 and TRBJ2-1, reads GAGVSQTPSNKVTEKGKYVELRCDPISGHTALYWYRQSLGQGPEFLIYFQGTGAADDSGLPNDRFFAVRPEGSVSTLKIQRTERGDSAVYLCASSPYGGANEQFFGPGTRLTVL.

The gene calls are TRBV7-9 and TRBJ2-7, with D perhaps TRBD2 (6 bases). Germline V gives CDR1 SEHNR, CDR2 FQNEAQ (reference sequence). V lost 5 bases to trimming and J lost 10 bases, with 27 bases between them. The CDR3 runs to 16 residues. The CDR3 sequence is CASSLGLGLLEYSQYF. Written as DNA, the CDR3 is TGTGCCAGCAGCCTCGGTCTGGGACTGCTCGAATACAGTCAGTACTTC.

The J gene is TRBJ2-1, the V gene TRBV5-1, with 10 nucleotides matching TRBD2. Trimming removed 4 bases from V and 9 bases from J; junction bases left unmatched: 10. The CDR3 runs to 15 residues. Germline CDR1 SGHRS, CDR2 YFSETQ. The DNA of the CDR3 is TGCGCCAGCAGCCCCGAGGGGACTAGCGTTGGTGAGCAGTTCTTC. This gives the protein CASSPEGTSVGEQFF.

The V and J genes are TRBV4-3 and TRBJ2-3, with TRBD1 identical over 9 bases. This CDR3 is 22 amino acids long. Germline loops: CDR1 LGHNA, CDR2 YSLEER. Unmatched junction bases numbered 25, after V lost 0 bases and J lost 6 bases. The CDR3: CASSQEAGTGSTGGRGMDTQYF. The CDR3 bases are TGCGCCAGCAGCCAAGAAGCCGGGACAGGGTCGACGGGAGGCAGGGGAATGGATACGCAGTATTTT.

The chain joins TRBV29-1 to TRBJ1-6; no clear D. This CDR3 is 11 amino acids long. Per the germline V gene, CDR1 is SQVTM and CDR2 is ANQGSEA. V was trimmed by 0 bases and J by 15 bases, leaving 9 bases between them. In DNA, the CDR3 is TGCAGCGTTGAAGACCGCGGGTTCCTCCACTTT. Its protein is CSVEDRGFLHF.

The chain carries TRBV15 and TRBJ2-3; D may be TRBD1 (6 bases). CDR1 and CDR2 (germline): LNHNV, YYDKDF (reference sequence). The CDR3 runs 14 residues. V lost 4 bases and J lost 0, with 8 bases in between. DNA of the CDR3: TGTGCCACCAGCACAGGGGTAAGCACAGATACGCAGTATTTT. It encodes CATSTGVSTDTQYF.

In its sample, this clone was seen a few times. This chain links TRBV6-1 with TRBJ1-5, with D uncertain. V was clipped by 1 base and J by 7 bases, with 11 bases between them. The CDR3 loop spans 14 amino acids. The V gene's germline CDR1 is MNHNS and CDR2 SASEGT. The chain's CDR3 is CASSEDGSYQPQHF. CDR3 sequence (DNA): TGTGCCAGCAGTGAAGACGGGAGTTACCAGCCCCAGCATTTT.

CDR3 in amino acids: CASSEAFTEAFF. CDR3 nucleotide sequence: TGTGCCAGCAGTGAAGCTTTCACTGAAGCTTTCTTT. The chain is built from TRBV7-2 and TRBJ1-1; D call uncertain. Trimming shortened V by 6 bases and J by 4 bases, and 9 bases separated the two germline ends. The CDR3 contains 12 residues. Germline V gene sequence: CDR1 SGHTA, CDR2 FQGNSA.

The chain joins TRBV25-1 to TRBJ1-1; 9 bases match TRBD1. J was trimmed by 5 bases and V by 9 bases; bases with no gene match: 7. The CDR3 has 13 residues. Germline V gene lookup returns CDR1 MGHDK and CDR2 SYGVNS. The chain's CDR3 is CASKQGASTEAFF. The CDR3 DNA sequence: TGTGCCAGTAAACAGGGGGCAAGTACTGAAGCTTTCTTT.

J is TRBJ2-2 and V is TRBV25-1, with D perhaps TRBD2 (5 bases). This CDR3 comprises 15 residues. Trimming left V 1 base short and J 2 bases short, with 8 bases between. The germline gives CDR1 MGHDK, CDR2 SYGVNS. CDR3 sequence: CASSESTRNTGELFF. For the CDR3, the DNA is TGTGCCAGCAGTGAATCCACTAGAAACACCGGGGAGCTGTTTTTT.

This chain uses TRBV5-1 with TRBJ1-6; TRBD1 matches 7 bases. The CDR3 sequence is 15 residues long. The ends lost 0 bases at V and 10 bases at J; junction bases unmatched: 7. Looked up from germline, CDR1 is SGHRS and CDR2 is YFSETQ. CDR3 DNA sequence: TGCGCCAGCAGCTTGGGTCAGGGGGTAAAATCACCCCTCCACTTT. Translated: CASSLGQGVKSPLHF.

This chain uses TRBV2 with TRBJ2-7, with D perhaps matching TRBD2 (6 bases). The CDR3 contains 13 residues. CDR1 is SNHLY and CDR2 is FYNNEI in the germline V gene. V lost 7 bases and J 3 bases, leaving 13 bases between the germline ends. CDR3 DNA sequence: TGTGCCAGCAACCCCACTAGCAACTACGAGCAGTACTTC. It specifies CASNPTSNYEQYF.

V gene TRBV7-9 combines with J gene TRBJ1-6; D perhaps matches TRBD1 (6 bases). The CDR3 totals 18 residues. CDR1 and CDR2 (germline): SEHNR, FQNEAQ (reference sequence). The V and J ends lost 5 bases and 1 base respectively, with 18 bases between them. The CDR3: CASSLSDSLLSYNSPLHF. The CDR3 DNA is TGTGCCAGCAGCCTTTCGGACAGTCTATTATCCTATAATTCACCCCTCCACTTT.

In DNA, the CDR3 is TGTGCCAGTGGGACAGGGGGTGAAAAACTGTTTTTT. Translating gives CASGTGGEKLFF. This chain joins TRBV19 and TRBJ1-4, with TRBD1 matching over 11 bases. Germline CDR1 is LNHDA and CDR2 is SQIVND (reference sequence). The CDR3 extends over 12 amino acids. The V and J ends lost 8 bases and 7 bases, in that order; junction bases with no gene match: 0. Full variable domain (outside the CDR3, taken from reference TRBV19 and TRBJ1-4): DGGITQSPKYLFRKEGQNVTLSCEQNLNHDAMYWYRQDPGQGLRLIYYSQIVNDFQKGDIAEGYSVSREKKESFPLTVTSAQKNPTAFYLCASGTGGEKLFFGSGTQLSVL.

The J gene is TRBJ2-5, the V gene TRBV11-2; TRBD1 is a possible D gene (5 bases). The length of the CDR3 is 15 residues. CDR1 is SGHAT and CDR2 is FQNNGV in the germline V gene. Trimming left V 6 bases short and J 1 base short, with 15 bases between. CDR3 nucleotide sequence: TGTGCCAGCAGATCGGTAGGGGCTGTCCAAGAGACCCAGTACTTC. This sequence encodes CASRSVGAVQETQYF.

V usage is TRBV19 and J usage is TRBJ2-1; tentatively, D is TRBD2 (6 bases). The CDR3 has 16 amino acids. Germline V lookup: CDR1 LNHDA, CDR2 SQIVND (reference sequence). V lost 3 bases and J lost 5, with 17 bases in between. CDR3 region: CASSITGEGPNNEQFF. The CDR3 nucleotides are TGTGCCAGTAGTATCACGGGGGAAGGTCCCAACAATGAGCAGTTCTTC. Full variable domain (rest looked up from reference TRBV19 and TRBJ2-1): DGGITQSPKYLFRKEGQNVTLSCEQNLNHDAMYWYRQDPGQGLRLIYYSQIVNDFQKGDIAEGYSVSREKKESFPLTVTSAQKNPTAFYLCASSITGEGPNNEQFFGPGTRLTVL.

In the case of this clone: The same CDR3 arises from other DNA sequences in this sample as well. This sequence joins TRBV15 and TRBJ1-5; possibly TRBD1 for D (5 bases). The CDR3 loop spans 15 amino acids. V was trimmed by 0 bases and J by 3 bases, leaving 9 bases between them. Per germline, CDR1 LNHNV and CDR2 YYDKDF (reference sequence). CDR3 DNA: TGTGCCACCAGCAGAGATCAGGGAAACAATCAGCCCCAGCATTTT. Its protein is CATSRDQGNNQPQHF.

J is TRBJ2-2 and V is TRBV18, with D maybe TRBD2 (6 bases). Trimming removed 3 bases at V and 0 bases at J, with 11 bases between. The CDR3 is made up of 16 amino acids. In germline, CDR1 is KGHSH, CDR2 LQKENI. CDR3 loop: CASSPGLTANTGELFF. The CDR3 DNA sequence: TGTGCCAGCTCACCGGGACTGACCGCGAACACCGGGGAGCTGTTTTTT.

The chain couples TRBV7-2 to TRBJ1-3, with 8 bases lining up with TRBD1. Germline assignment: CDR1 SGHTA and CDR2 FQGNSA. This CDR3 has 15 amino acids. The trim removed 5 bases at V and 0 bases at J, leaving 3 bases unmatched. For the CDR3, the DNA is TGTGCCAGCAGCCCGGACAGGGACTCTGGAAACACCATATATTTT. Translation: CASSPDRDSGNTIYF. Full variable domain (remainder filled in from reference TRBV7-2 and TRBJ1-3): GAGVSQSPSNKVTEKGKDVELRCDPISGHTALYWYRQSLGQGLEFLIYFQGNSAPDKSGLPSDRFSAERTGGSVSTLTIQRTQQEDSAVYLCASSPDRDSGNTIYFGEGSWLTVV.

This chain links TRBV19 with TRBJ2-1; no firm D call. V was trimmed by 2 bases and J by 12 bases, leaving 17 bases between them. Germline assignment: CDR1 LNHDA and CDR2 SQIVND (reference sequence). This CDR3 is 14 amino acids long. This CDR3 is CASSITFPSTGQFF. CDR3 nucleotides: TGTGCCAGTAGTATAACTTTCCCATCCACTGGGCAGTTCTTC.

The rearrangement links TRBV2 to TRBJ2-5, with D possibly matching TRBD2 (5 bases). From germline, CDR1 is SNHLY and CDR2 FYNNEI. The CDR3 totals 13 residues. Trimming left V 4 bases short and J 4 bases short, with 10 bases between. Here the CDR3 DNA reads TGTGCCAGCAGTGTCCTGGGGAGAGAGACCCAGTACTTC. This gives the protein CASSVLGRETQYF.

The rearrangement uses TRBV18 and TRBJ2-3; D possibly corresponds to TRBD2 (5 bases). CDR3 size: 15 residues. V lost 4 bases to trimming and J lost 5 bases, with 16 bases between them. The germline V gene encodes CDR1 KGHSH and CDR2 LQKENI. In nucleotides, the CDR3 is TGTGCCAGCTCACAACTCCCTAGCCCCCAAGATACGCAGTATTTT. Translation: CASSQLPSPQDTQYF.

This chain connects TRBV13 to TRBJ2-7, with 8 bases that match TRBD2. From germline, CDR1 is PRHDT and CDR2 FYEKMQ (reference sequence). The CDR3 sequence is 15 residues long. The J segment lost 3 bases and the V segment lost 1 base, leaving 5 bases of the junction unmatched. CDR3 in amino acids: CASSLAGLEDYEQYF. In DNA form, the CDR3 reads TGTGCCAGCAGCTTAGCGGGACTAGAAGACTACGAGCAGTACTTC.

The rearrangement uses TRBV5-4 and TRBJ2-7; TRBD2 is a possible D gene (6 bases). CDR1 and CDR2 from the germline V gene are SGHNT and YYREEE (reference sequence). The CDR3 consists of 13 residues. V lost 5 bases and J lost 6, with 15 bases in between. Here the CDR3 reads CASRPHWDSEQYF. The CDR3 coding sequence is TGTGCCAGCAGGCCCCACTGGGACTCCGAGCAGTACTTC.

The J gene is TRBJ2-7, the V gene TRBV15, with D perhaps TRBD1 (7 bases). The CDR3 is 15 amino acids. Trimming removed 0 bases from V and 7 bases from J, with 16 bases in between. Per germline, CDR1 LNHNV and CDR2 YYDKDF (reference sequence). This CDR3 is CATSRDRAGGREQYF. The DNA of the CDR3 is TGTGCCACCAGCAGAGATCGGGCAGGGGGGAGGGAGCAGTACTTC.